This is a list of T cell receptor beta chains from one sample in a study of molecular identifiers for immune sequencing clone quantification. TCRdb processed the PCR reads anew with MiXCR; each CDR3 protein has one entry. The data hold over 600,000 distinct CDR3 sequences, with just under 20% observed a single time. Sequencing used naive CD8+ T cells from blood, with Jurkat cell RNA spiked in. The receptor source for this set is a human donor in good health. Some libraries in this study had Jurkat cell RNA spiked in. Each CDR3 is given with its conserved first and last residue. The D gene is left open where the match is weak. Not all rows give a size; the values are once, few, many and, for expanded clones, a class.

clone_size: -
d_call: -
v_call: TRBV12-2
j_call: TRBJ1-5
cdr3_nt: TGTGCAAGTCGCTTTACGGGCCGCCAGGCGAGGGGCAATCAGCCCCAGCATTTT
cdr3_aa: CASRFTGRQARGNQPQHF

clone_size: many
d_call: TRBD2
v_call: TRBV11-2
j_call: TRBJ2-7
cdr3_nt: TGTGCCAGCAGCCCCGGACTAGCGGGAGCTGAGCAGTACTTC
cdr3_aa: CASSPGLAGAEQYF

clone_size: many
d_call: TRBD2
v_call: TRBV5-4
j_call: TRBJ2-7
cdr3_nt: TGTGCCAGCAGCTTGCCTAGCGGGTACCTCTCCTACGAGCAGTACTTC
cdr3_aa: CASSLPSGYLSYEQYF

clone_size: -
d_call: -
v_call: TRBV5-3
j_call: TRBJ2-7
cdr3_nt: TGTGACAGCAGCTTGGGTACAGGGAGCTACGAGCAGTACTTC
cdr3_aa: CDSSLGTGSYEQYF

clone_size: -
d_call: TRBD2
v_call: TRBV6-6
j_call: TRBJ2-5
cdr3_nt: TGTGCCAGCAGTGCCACTAGCGGGGGGCCGGGAGAGACCCAGTACTTC
cdr3_aa: CASSATSGGPGETQYF

clone_size: many
d_call: -
v_call: TRBV6-6
j_call: TRBJ1-2
cdr3_nt: TGTGCCAGCAGTTACTCGCCGGGCGTCTATGGCTACACCTTC
cdr3_aa: CASSYSPGVYGYTF

clone_size: many
d_call: -
v_call: TRBV19
j_call: TRBJ1-2
cdr3_nt: TGTGCCAGTTCACCGACTAACTATGGCTACACCTTC
cdr3_aa: CASSPTNYGYTF

clone_size: many
d_call: TRBD2
v_call: TRBV28
j_call: TRBJ2-1
cdr3_nt: TGTGCCAGCAGTTCCACGGGCGGGAGGGCCCGAGAGCAGTTCTTC
cdr3_aa: CASSSTGGRAREQFF

clone_size: many
d_call: -
v_call: TRBV4-3
j_call: TRBJ1-5
cdr3_nt: TGCGCCAGCAGCCAAGATTACCGCTCAGGACCTACCAATCAGCCCCAGCATTTT
cdr3_aa: CASSQDYRSGPTNQPQHF

clone_size: -
d_call: -
v_call: TRBV27
j_call: TRBJ2-4
cdr3_nt: TGTGCCAGCAGTCCGCGGGAAGGTCAGCTAAACATTCAGTACTTC
cdr3_aa: CASSPREGQLNIQYF

clone_size: many
d_call: TRBD2
v_call: TRBV20-1
j_call: TRBJ2-7
cdr3_nt: TGCAGTGCTAGAGCGTTGACTAGCGGCTACTACGAGCAGTACTTC
cdr3_aa: CSARALTSGYYEQYF

clone_size: many
d_call: -
v_call: TRBV5-4
j_call: TRBJ2-7
cdr3_nt: TGTGCCAGCAGGGGCCTGAAGGACGAGCAGTACTTC
cdr3_aa: CASRGLKDEQYF

clone_size: many
d_call: -
v_call: TRBV19
j_call: TRBJ1-1
cdr3_nt: TGTGCCAGTAGTATTTCGCTTCAAGCTTTCTTT
cdr3_aa: CASSISLQAFF

clone_size: many
d_call: -
v_call: TRBV7-9
j_call: TRBJ1-1
cdr3_nt: TGTGCCAGCAGCCAAGGATACACTGAAGCTTTCTTT
cdr3_aa: CASSQGYTEAFF

clone_size: many
d_call: TRBD1
v_call: TRBV27
j_call: TRBJ2-7
cdr3_nt: TGTGCCAGCAGTCCCCGTCGGGCGACAGGGGGCGAAAACGAGCAGTACTTC
cdr3_aa: CASSPRRATGGENEQYF

clone_size: -
d_call: -
v_call: TRBV27
j_call: TRBJ2-1
cdr3_nt: TGTGCCAGCAGTCCCCTCACTTGCACGATTAGCTCCTACAATGAGCAGTTCTTC
cdr3_aa: CASSPLTCTISSYNEQFF

clone_size: -
d_call: -
v_call: TRBV6-2/TRBV6-3
j_call: TRBJ2-5
cdr3_nt: TGTGACAGCAGTTACATGGACGGGGAGACCCAGTACTTC
cdr3_aa: CDSSYMDGETQYF

clone_size: many
d_call: TRBD2
v_call: TRBV7-9
j_call: TRBJ2-7
cdr3_nt: TGTGCCAGCAGCTTAGCAGGGACTAGCTATTTCCACGAGCAGTACTTC
cdr3_aa: CASSLAGTSYFHEQYF

clone_size: many
d_call: -
v_call: TRBV27
j_call: TRBJ1-1
cdr3_nt: TGTGCCAGCAGTCTATTATGGTCCCCAAACACTGAAGCTTTCTTT
cdr3_aa: CASSLLWSPNTEAFF

clone_size: many
d_call: -
v_call: TRBV5-5
j_call: TRBJ2-7
cdr3_nt: TGTGCCAGCAGCTTTACCCAGCGTGGTGCCTACGAGCAGTACTTC
cdr3_aa: CASSFTQRGAYEQYF

clone_size: many
d_call: TRBD1
v_call: TRBV4-1
j_call: TRBJ2-7
cdr3_nt: TGCGCCAGCAGCCACAGCCGGGACAGGGTTTCGTACGAGCAGTACTTC
cdr3_aa: CASSHSRDRVSYEQYF

clone_size: many
d_call: TRBD1
v_call: TRBV7-9
j_call: TRBJ2-7
cdr3_nt: TGTGCCAGCAGCCGTCGGGACAGTCCCTACGAGCAGTACTTC
cdr3_aa: CASSRRDSPYEQYF

clone_size: many
d_call: -
v_call: TRBV10-2
j_call: TRBJ1-5
cdr3_nt: TGCGCCAGCTCAGGGGATAGCAATCAGCCCCAGCATTTT
cdr3_aa: CASSGDSNQPQHF

clone_size: -
d_call: -
v_call: TRBV28
j_call: TRBJ2-7
cdr3_nt: TGTGCCAGCAGTTTTACCCCCCTCGGGTTAACCTACGAGCAGTACTTC
cdr3_aa: CASSFTPLGLTYEQYF

clone_size: many
d_call: -
v_call: TRBV6-6
j_call: TRBJ2-2
cdr3_nt: TGTGCCAGCAGTTACTTCCAAGGGAACACCGGGGAGCTGTTTTTT
cdr3_aa: CASSYFQGNTGELFF

clone_size: many
d_call: -
v_call: TRBV7-9
j_call: TRBJ1-4
cdr3_nt: TGTGCCAGCAGCTTGGGCCCAGGAAAATACGAAAAACTGTTTTTT
cdr3_aa: CASSLGPGKYEKLFF

clone_size: many
d_call: -
v_call: TRBV5-4
j_call: TRBJ1-1
cdr3_nt: TGTGCCAGCAGCTTGTTCTCAATCCCCACTGAAGCTTTCTTT
cdr3_aa: CASSLFSIPTEAFF

clone_size: many
d_call: -
v_call: TRBV25-1
j_call: TRBJ2-2
cdr3_nt: TGTGCCAGCAGTGAGGAGCACACCGGGGAGCTGTTTTTT
cdr3_aa: CASSEEHTGELFF

clone_size: many
d_call: TRBD2
v_call: TRBV5-1
j_call: TRBJ2-3
cdr3_nt: TGCGCCAGCAGAAAGGGACTAGCGGGAACAGATACGCAGTATTTT
cdr3_aa: CASRKGLAGTDTQYF

clone_size: many
d_call: TRBD2
v_call: TRBV29-1
j_call: TRBJ2-2
cdr3_nt: TGCAGCGCGGATAGCGGGCCGAACACCGGGGAGCTGTTTTTT
cdr3_aa: CSADSGPNTGELFF

clone_size: many
d_call: TRBD2
v_call: TRBV7-9
j_call: TRBJ2-7
cdr3_nt: TGTGCCAGCAGTTTTAGCGGGACGACATCCTACGAGCAGTACTTC
cdr3_aa: CASSFSGTTSYEQYF

clone_size: few
d_call: -
v_call: TRBV27
j_call: TRBJ1-1
cdr3_nt: TGTGCCAGCAGTTTGGTATCGCAGGGGCGGAACACTGAAGCTTTCTTT
cdr3_aa: CASSLVSQGRNTEAFF

clone_size: many
d_call: -
v_call: TRBV4-1
j_call: TRBJ1-5
cdr3_nt: TGCGCCAGCAGCCAAGGGCATTCCAGTCAGCCCCAGCATTTT
cdr3_aa: CASSQGHSSQPQHF

clone_size: -
d_call: -
v_call: TRBV30
j_call: TRBJ1-4
cdr3_nt: TGTGCCTGGAGTACGCTGAGTAATGAAAAACTGTTTTTT
cdr3_aa: CAWSTLSNEKLFF

clone_size: -
d_call: -
v_call: TRBV7-6
j_call: TRBJ1-5
cdr3_nt: TGTGCCAGCAGCTTAACGACAGAAGGCCAGCCCCAGCATTTT
cdr3_aa: CASSLTTEGQPQHF

clone_size: many
d_call: -
v_call: TRBV2
j_call: TRBJ2-3
cdr3_nt: TGTGCCAGCAGTGCGACAACACGGGATACGCAGTATTTT
cdr3_aa: CASSATTRDTQYF

clone_size: many
d_call: -
v_call: TRBV19
j_call: TRBJ2-7
cdr3_nt: TGTGCCAGTAGTATAGGTCGGGGACTGGCCTACGAGCAGTACTTC
cdr3_aa: CASSIGRGLAYEQYF

clone_size: -
d_call: -
v_call: TRBV4-3
j_call: TRBJ1-4
cdr3_nt: TGCGCCAGCAGCCAAGATTCGGGGAGGGGCTGGGAAAAACTGTTTTTT
cdr3_aa: CASSQDSGRGWEKLFF

clone_size: many
d_call: -
v_call: TRBV9
j_call: TRBJ2-7
cdr3_nt: TGTGCCAGCAGCGCCGGGCCCTCCTTTCACTACGAGCAGTACTTC
cdr3_aa: CASSAGPSFHYEQYF

clone_size: many
d_call: -
v_call: TRBV9
j_call: TRBJ2-3
cdr3_nt: TGTGCCAGCAGCGGTATGATAACTGGGGCGGATACGCAGTATTTT
cdr3_aa: CASSGMITGADTQYF

clone_size: few
d_call: -
v_call: TRBV6-6
j_call: TRBJ2-7
cdr3_nt: TGTGCCAGCAGTTACAGGGTCACCTACTCCTACGAGCAGTACTTC
cdr3_aa: CASSYRVTYSYEQYF

clone_size: many
d_call: -
v_call: TRBV28
j_call: TRBJ1-1
cdr3_nt: TGTGCCAGCAGTTTCCCCTTGACAGGTCTTAATAGTTTGGCCGCTGAAGCTTTCTTT
cdr3_aa: CASSFPLTGLNSLAAEAFF

clone_size: many
d_call: -
v_call: TRBV6-1
j_call: TRBJ1-3
cdr3_nt: TGTGCCAGCAGTGAAGCGCCCGTGACAGGAAACACCATATATTTT
cdr3_aa: CASSEAPVTGNTIYF

clone_size: many
d_call: -
v_call: TRBV28
j_call: TRBJ2-7
cdr3_nt: TGTGCCAGCAGTACAACAGGGTACGAGCAGTACTTC
cdr3_aa: CASSTTGYEQYF

clone_size: many
d_call: -
v_call: TRBV11-2
j_call: TRBJ2-7
cdr3_nt: TGTGCCAGCAGCTTAGGGCAGGGGAAGTACGAGCAGTACTTC
cdr3_aa: CASSLGQGKYEQYF

clone_size: -
d_call: -
v_call: TRBV11-2
j_call: TRBJ2-7
cdr3_nt: TGTGCCAGCAGCCTACGACAAACTGAGTTCTCCTACGAGCAGTACTTC
cdr3_aa: CASSLRQTEFSYEQYF

clone_size: many
d_call: TRBD1
v_call: TRBV30
j_call: TRBJ2-7
cdr3_nt: TGTGCCTGGAGTCTAACAGGGGAATTCCCCTACGAGCAGTACTTC
cdr3_aa: CAWSLTGEFPYEQYF